In this sample, the clone carrying this T cell receptor beta chain turned up once. Antigen unknown. The data were obtained in a study of cytomegalovirus exposure and HLA in healthy donors. Study-wide results and caveats: A highly shared variant cluster was judged a likely technical artifact. By a later analysis, the bulk of CMV-associated TCR beta chains appeared HLA-restricted.

There are 17 residues in the CDR3. From germline, CDR1 is SNHLY and CDR2 FYNNEI. J lost 0 bases, V lost 6 bases, and 9 bases had no gene match. Researchers ran the PCR with 60 Vbeta and 13 Jbeta primers. Per the original methods: The authors later counted roughly 77 million unique TCR beta chains, some 11 million of them shared. Generated by immunoSEQ multiplex PCR, the TCRdb table keeps only in-frame clones and is missing some. D and trimming were read from the DNA, whereas the V and J calls and clone size are those reported in that table. The table shows some 65,000 clones, with roughly 80% occurring only once.

The material sequenced was PBMCs. The chain links TRBV2 to TRBJ1-4, with 8 bases aligning to TRBD1. This TCR derives from a middle-aged woman in good health and CMV-seropositive. Written as DNA, the CDR3 is TGTGCCAGCAGCGGAGACAGGGGACTTGCAACTAATGAAAAACTGTTTTTT. Protein sequence: CASSGDRGLATNEKLFF. The whole variable domain, filled in from reference TRBV2 and TRBJ1-4, reads EPEVTQTPSHQVTQMGQEVILRCVPISNHLYFYWYRQILGQKVEFLVSFYNNEISEKSEIFDDQFSVERPDGSNFTLKIRSTKLEDSAMYFCASSGDRGLATNEKLFFGSGTQLSVL.